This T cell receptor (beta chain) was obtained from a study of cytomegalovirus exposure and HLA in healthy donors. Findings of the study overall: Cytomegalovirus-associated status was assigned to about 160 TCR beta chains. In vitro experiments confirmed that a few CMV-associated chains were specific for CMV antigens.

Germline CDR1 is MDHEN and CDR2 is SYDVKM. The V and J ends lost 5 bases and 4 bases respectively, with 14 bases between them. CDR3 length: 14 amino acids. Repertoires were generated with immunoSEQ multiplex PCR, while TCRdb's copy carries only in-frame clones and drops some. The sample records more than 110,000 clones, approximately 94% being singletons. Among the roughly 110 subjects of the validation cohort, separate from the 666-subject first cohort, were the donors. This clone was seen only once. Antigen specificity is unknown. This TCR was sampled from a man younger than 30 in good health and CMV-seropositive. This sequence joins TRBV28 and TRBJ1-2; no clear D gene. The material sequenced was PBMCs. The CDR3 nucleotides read TGTGCCAGCAGTCCCCGCGGAGGGCTCTATGGCTACACCTTC. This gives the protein CASSPRGGLYGYTF.